These T cell receptor beta chains were read from a single sample in a study of shared clonotypes between healthy human individuals. Sequencing used immunoSEQ multiplex PCR; TCRdb keeps in-frame clones, though not all of them. The sample records some 1,600,000 clones, under 99% being singletons. Sequencing was carried out using naive CD4+ T cells sorted from blood. The receptors were sampled from a man aged 25-45 years in good health. The CDR3 runs from the conserved cysteine through the conserved F or W. The order of the fields is V gene, clone size, D gene, J gene, CDR3 DNA, CDR3 protein. The D gene is left open where the match is weak. For some rows the clone size is stated as once, few or many, or as a class when expanded; others skip it.

V: TRBV2; size: NA; D: NA; J: TRBJ1-5; DNA: TGTGCCAGCAGCGGGGGCAAATCAGGGAGGGGTCAGCCCCAGCATTTT; CDR3: CASSGGKSGRGQPQHF
V: TRBV7-9; size: NA; D: TRBD1; J: TRBJ1-6; DNA: TGTGCCAGCAGCTCCGGACAGGGAAGCTCCTATAATTCACCCCTCCACTTT; CDR3: CASSSGQGSSYNSPLHF
V: TRBV30; size: NA; D: NA; J: TRBJ1-1; DNA: TGTGCCTGGAAGGGGCGGGAGAACACTGAAGCTTTCTTT; CDR3: CAWKGRENTEAFF
V: TRBV28; size: NA; D: NA; J: TRBJ1-5; DNA: TGTGCCAGCAGTCTTCCCGGGGGACGGTCGGGGCCCCAGCATTTT; CDR3: CASSLPGGRSGPQHF
V: TRBV28; size: NA; D: NA; J: TRBJ2-7; DNA: TGTGCCAGTAGGGGGGCTATATCCTACGAGCAGTACTTC; CDR3: CASRGAISYEQYF
V: TRBV7-9; size: once; D: TRBD2; J: TRBJ2-1; DNA: TGTGCCAGCAGCTTAGCCTCCGGGACTACTACCTACAATGAGCAGTTCTTC; CDR3: CASSLASGTTTYNEQFF
V: TRBV4-3; size: NA; D: NA; J: TRBJ2-7; DNA: TGCGCCAGCAGCCCGAGACTGATTACCTACGAGCAGTACTTC; CDR3: CASSPRLITYEQYF
V: TRBV11-3; size: NA; D: NA; J: TRBJ2-3; DNA: TGTGCCAGCAGTCGGGAGCATGGCACAGATACGCAGTATTTT; CDR3: CASSREHGTDTQYF
V: TRBV29-1; size: NA; D: NA; J: TRBJ2-3; DNA: TGCAGCGCCGGGGTTAGCACAGATACGCAGTATTTT; CDR3: CSAGVSTDTQYF
V: TRBV11-3; size: NA; D: NA; J: TRBJ2-2; DNA: TGTGCCAGCACTCGGGGGCCAGACACCGGGGAGCTGTTTTTT; CDR3: CASTRGPDTGELFF
V: TRBV27; size: NA; D: TRBD2; J: TRBJ2-5; DNA: TGTGCCAGCAGACAACTAGCGGGCCAAGAGACCCAGTACTTC; CDR3: CASRQLAGQETQYF
V: TRBV6-5; size: NA; D: NA; J: TRBJ2-7; DNA: TGTGCCAGCAGTTTGGGACAATCCTACGAGCAGTACTTC; CDR3: CASSLGQSYEQYF
V: TRBV18; size: NA; D: TRBD1; J: TRBJ1-2; DNA: TGTGCCAGCTCGCACAGGGACAGGGGGCCGGATGGCTACACCTTC; CDR3: CASSHRDRGPDGYTF
V: TRBV6-5; size: NA; D: NA; J: TRBJ1-2; DNA: TGTGCCAGCAGTAAGCCGGGAGTGGGGAACTATGGCTACACCTTC; CDR3: CASSKPGVGNYGYTF
V: TRBV28; size: NA; D: TRBD2; J: TRBJ2-2; DNA: TGTGCCAGCAGTTTAGCGGGAGCCGACACCGGGGAGCTGTTTTTT; CDR3: CASSLAGADTGELFF
V: TRBV5-1; size: NA; D: TRBD1; J: TRBJ2-2; DNA: TGCGCCAGCAAGGAACAGGGGGACGGCGGGGAGCTGTTTTTT; CDR3: CASKEQGDGGELFF
V: TRBV21-1; size: NA; D: NA; J: TRBJ1-2; DNA: TGTGCCAGCAACACAGGGACAGGGGGTGAATCCCTTTATGGCTACACCTTC; CDR3: CASNTGTGGESLYGYTF
V: TRBV5-5; size: NA; D: NA; J: TRBJ2-7; DNA: TGTGCCAGCAGCGCCACAGGGTCCCACGAGCAGTACTTC; CDR3: CASSATGSHEQYF
V: TRBV7-8; size: NA; D: NA; J: TRBJ1-1; DNA: TGTGCCAGCAGCAAGCGACGGGAGAACACTGAAGCTTTCTTT; CDR3: CASSKRRENTEAFF
V: TRBV9; size: NA; D: NA; J: TRBJ2-1; DNA: TGTGCCAGCAGCGTAGGATCTCCCGCAAACTACAATGAGCAGTTCTTC; CDR3: CASSVGSPANYNEQFF
V: TRBV7-3; size: NA; D: NA; J: TRBJ1-1; DNA: TGTGCCAGCAGCTTAACGTCCGAGGATACTGAAGCTTTCTTT; CDR3: CASSLTSEDTEAFF
V: TRBV14; size: NA; D: NA; J: TRBJ1-2; DNA: TGTGCCAGCAGCCAAGATCTGCCAGGCCATGGCTACACCTTC; CDR3: CASSQDLPGHGYTF
V: TRBV11-2; size: NA; D: NA; J: TRBJ2-5; DNA: TGTGCCAGCAGCTCCCAACAGATCCGCATACAAGAGACCCAGTACTTC; CDR3: CASSSQQIRIQETQYF
V: TRBV11-2; size: NA; D: TRBD1; J: TRBJ1-3; DNA: TGTGCCAGCAGCGGACAGGTTCTGGCTGGAAACACCATATATTTT; CDR3: CASSGQVLAGNTIYF
V: TRBV9; size: NA; D: TRBD2; J: TRBJ2-1; DNA: TGTGCCAGCAGCGGGAGACTAGCGGGAGGCCACAATGAGCAGTTCTTC; CDR3: CASSGRLAGGHNEQFF
V: TRBV29-1; size: once; D: NA; J: TRBJ1-2; DNA: TGCAGCTCCTCGGCAGGTGCCTATGGCTACACCTTC; CDR3: CSSSAGAYGYTF
V: TRBV2; size: NA; D: NA; J: TRBJ2-7; DNA: TGTGCCAGCAGTGAAGAGCAGGACATCGAGCAGTACTTC; CDR3: CASSEEQDIEQYF
V: TRBV28; size: NA; D: TRBD1; J: TRBJ2-1; DNA: TGTGCCAGCACCGGACAGGGCTTGGGTGAGCAGTTCTTC; CDR3: CASTGQGLGEQFF